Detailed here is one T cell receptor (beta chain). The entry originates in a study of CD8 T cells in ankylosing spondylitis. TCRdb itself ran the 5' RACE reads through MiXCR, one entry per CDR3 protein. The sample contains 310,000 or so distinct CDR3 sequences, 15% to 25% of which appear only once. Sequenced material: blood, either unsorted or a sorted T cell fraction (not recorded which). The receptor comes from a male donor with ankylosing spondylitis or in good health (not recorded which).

CDR3 sequence: CASSLYQGVNTGELFF. The CDR3 bases are TGTGCCAGCAGCTTGTATCAGGGCGTCAACACCGGGGAGCTGTTTTTT. The J gene is TRBJ2-2, the V gene TRBV5-6; D is perhaps TRBD1 (5 bases). CDR1 and CDR2 (germline): SGHDT, YYEEEE. V was trimmed by 1 base and J by 2 bases, leaving 12 bases between them. This CDR3 has 16 amino acids.